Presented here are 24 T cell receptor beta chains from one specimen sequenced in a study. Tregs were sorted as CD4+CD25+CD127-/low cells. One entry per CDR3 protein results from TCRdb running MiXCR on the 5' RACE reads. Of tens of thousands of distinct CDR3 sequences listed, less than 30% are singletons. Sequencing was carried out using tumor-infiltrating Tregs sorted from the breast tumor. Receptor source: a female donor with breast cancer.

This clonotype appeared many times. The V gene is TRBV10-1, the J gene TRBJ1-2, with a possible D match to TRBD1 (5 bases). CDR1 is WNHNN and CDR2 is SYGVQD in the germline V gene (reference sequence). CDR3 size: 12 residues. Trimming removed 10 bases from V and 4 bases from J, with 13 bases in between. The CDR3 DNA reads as TGCGCCACCTCCGGGACGGCCTATGGCTACACCTTC. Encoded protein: CATSGTAYGYTF.

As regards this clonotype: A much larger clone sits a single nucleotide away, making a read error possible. CDR3 protein: CASGLYRGAEAFF. The CDR3, as DNA: TGTGCCAGCGGTCTTTACAGGGGCGCTGAAGCTTTCTTT. This sequence joins TRBV27 and TRBJ1-1; 7 bases are a match to TRBD1. The CDR3 consists of 13 residues. Trimming cost V 8 bases and J 6 bases; bases outside gene matches: 9. Germline CDR1 is MNHEY and CDR2 is SMNVEV (reference sequence).

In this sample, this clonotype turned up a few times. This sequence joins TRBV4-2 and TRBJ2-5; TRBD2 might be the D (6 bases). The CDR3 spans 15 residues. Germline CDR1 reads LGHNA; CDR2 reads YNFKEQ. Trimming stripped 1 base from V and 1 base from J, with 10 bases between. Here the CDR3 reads CASSQVASAQETQYF. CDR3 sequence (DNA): TGTGCCAGCAGCCAAGTAGCTAGCGCCCAAGAGACCCAGTACTTC.

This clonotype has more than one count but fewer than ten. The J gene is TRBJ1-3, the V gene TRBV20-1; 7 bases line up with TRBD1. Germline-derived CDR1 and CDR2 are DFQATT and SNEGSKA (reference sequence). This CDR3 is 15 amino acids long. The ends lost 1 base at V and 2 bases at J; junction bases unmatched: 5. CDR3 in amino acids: CSARAAGQAGNTIYF. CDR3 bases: TGCAGTGCTAGAGCGGCAGGACAGGCTGGAAACACCATATATTTT.

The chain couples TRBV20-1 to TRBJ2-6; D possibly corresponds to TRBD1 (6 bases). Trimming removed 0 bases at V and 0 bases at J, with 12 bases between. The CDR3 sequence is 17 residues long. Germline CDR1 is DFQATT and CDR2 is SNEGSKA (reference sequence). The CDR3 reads CSARDWTVSSGANVLTF. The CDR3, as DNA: TGCAGTGCTAGAGATTGGACAGTTAGCTCTGGGGCCAACGTCCTGACTTTC.

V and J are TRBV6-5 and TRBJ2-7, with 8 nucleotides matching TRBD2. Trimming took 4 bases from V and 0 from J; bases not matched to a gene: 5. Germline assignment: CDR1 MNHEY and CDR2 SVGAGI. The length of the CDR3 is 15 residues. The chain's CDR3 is CASSSYGTSSYEQYF. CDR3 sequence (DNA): TGTGCCAGCAGTTCCTATGGGACTAGCTCCTACGAGCAGTACTTC.

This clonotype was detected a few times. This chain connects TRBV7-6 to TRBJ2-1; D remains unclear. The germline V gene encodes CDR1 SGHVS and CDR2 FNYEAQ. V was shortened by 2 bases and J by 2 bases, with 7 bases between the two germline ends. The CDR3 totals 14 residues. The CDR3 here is CASSLQLPYNEQFF. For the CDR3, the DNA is TGTGCCAGCAGCTTACAACTCCCCTACAATGAGCAGTTCTTC. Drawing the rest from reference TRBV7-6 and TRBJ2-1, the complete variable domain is GAGVSQSPRYKVTKRGQDVALRCDPISGHVSLYWYRQALGQGPEFLTYFNYEAQQDKSGLPNDRFSAERPEGSISTLTIQRTEQRDSAMYRCASSLQLPYNEQFFGPGTRLTVL.

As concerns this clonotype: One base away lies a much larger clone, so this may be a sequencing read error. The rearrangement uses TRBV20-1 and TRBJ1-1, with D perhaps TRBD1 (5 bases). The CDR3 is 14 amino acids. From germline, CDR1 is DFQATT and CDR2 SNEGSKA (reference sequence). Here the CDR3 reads CGAPPFLGGTEAFF. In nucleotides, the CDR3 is TGCGGTGCTCCTCCCTTCTTGGGGGGCACTGAAGCTTTCTTT.

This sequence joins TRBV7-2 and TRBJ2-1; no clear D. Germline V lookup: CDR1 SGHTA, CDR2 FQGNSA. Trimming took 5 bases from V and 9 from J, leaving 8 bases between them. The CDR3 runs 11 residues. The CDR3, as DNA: TGTGCCAGCAGCCTCTTAGGTGAGCAGTTCTTC. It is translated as CASSLLGEQFF.

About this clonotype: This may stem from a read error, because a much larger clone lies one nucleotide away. The CDR3 reads CASSPRIAGGETQYF. The DNA of the CDR3 is TGTGCCAGCAGCCCTAGAATAGCGGGAGGCGAGACCCAGTACTTC. The V gene is TRBV7-2, the J gene TRBJ2-5, with 10 positions matching TRBD2. Germline V gene sequence: CDR1 SGHTA, CDR2 FQGNSA. The CDR3 is 15 amino acids. V gave up 5 bases and J gave up 5 bases; unmatched junction bases: 8.

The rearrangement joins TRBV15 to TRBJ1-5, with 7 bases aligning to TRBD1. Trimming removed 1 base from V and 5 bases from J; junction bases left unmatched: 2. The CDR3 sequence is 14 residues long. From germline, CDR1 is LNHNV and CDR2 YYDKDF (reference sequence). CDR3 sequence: CATSRAGQHQPQHF. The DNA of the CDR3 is TGTGCCACCAGCAGAGCGGGACAGCATCAGCCCCAGCATTTT.

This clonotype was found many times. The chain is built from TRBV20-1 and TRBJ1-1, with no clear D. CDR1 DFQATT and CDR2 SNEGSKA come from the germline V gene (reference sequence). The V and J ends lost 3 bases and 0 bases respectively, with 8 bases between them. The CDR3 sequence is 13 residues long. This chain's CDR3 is CSARQYMNTEAFF. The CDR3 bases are TGCAGTGCTAGGCAGTACATGAACACTGAAGCTTTCTTT.

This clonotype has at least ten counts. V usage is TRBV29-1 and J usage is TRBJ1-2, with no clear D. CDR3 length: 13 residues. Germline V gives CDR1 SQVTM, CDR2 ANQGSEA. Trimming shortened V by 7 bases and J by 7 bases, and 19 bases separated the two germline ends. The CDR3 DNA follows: TGCAGCGCCCAATCTAACCTAAGAATTGGCTACACCTTC. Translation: CSAQSNLRIGYTF. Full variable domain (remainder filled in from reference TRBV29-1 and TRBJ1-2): SAVISQKPSRDICQRGTSLTIQCQVDSQVTMMFWYRQQPGQSLTLIATANQGSEATYESGFVIDKFPISRPNLTFSTLTVSNMSPEDSSIYLCSAQSNLRIGYTFGSGTRLTVV.

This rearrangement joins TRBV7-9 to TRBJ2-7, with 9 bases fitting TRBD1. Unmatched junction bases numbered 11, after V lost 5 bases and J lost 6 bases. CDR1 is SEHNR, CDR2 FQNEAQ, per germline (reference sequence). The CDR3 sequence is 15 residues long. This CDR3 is CASSQATGGKSEQYF. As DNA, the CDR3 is TGTGCCAGCAGCCAGGCGACAGGGGGAAAATCCGAGCAGTACTTC.

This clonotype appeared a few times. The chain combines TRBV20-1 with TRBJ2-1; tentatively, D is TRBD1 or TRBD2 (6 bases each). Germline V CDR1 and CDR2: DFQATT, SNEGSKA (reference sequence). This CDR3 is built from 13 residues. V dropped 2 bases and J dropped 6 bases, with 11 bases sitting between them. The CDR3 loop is CSARRGAFNEQFF. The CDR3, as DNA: TGCAGTGCTAGAAGGGGGGCTTTCAATGAGCAGTTCTTC.

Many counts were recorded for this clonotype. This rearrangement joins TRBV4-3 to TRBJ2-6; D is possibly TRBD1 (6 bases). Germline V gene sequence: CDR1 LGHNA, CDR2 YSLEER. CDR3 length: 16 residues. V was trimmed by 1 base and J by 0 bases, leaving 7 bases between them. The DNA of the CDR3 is TGCGCCAGCAGCCAAGCGACAGGCTCTGGGGCCAACGTCCTGACTTTC. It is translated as CASSQATGSGANVLTF.

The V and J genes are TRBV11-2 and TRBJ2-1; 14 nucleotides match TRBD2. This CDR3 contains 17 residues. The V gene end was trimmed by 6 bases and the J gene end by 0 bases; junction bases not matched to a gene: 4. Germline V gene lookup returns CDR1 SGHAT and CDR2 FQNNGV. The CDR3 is CASRGLAGGLSYNEQFF. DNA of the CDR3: TGTGCCAGCAGAGGACTAGCGGGGGGCCTCTCCTACAATGAGCAGTTCTTC.

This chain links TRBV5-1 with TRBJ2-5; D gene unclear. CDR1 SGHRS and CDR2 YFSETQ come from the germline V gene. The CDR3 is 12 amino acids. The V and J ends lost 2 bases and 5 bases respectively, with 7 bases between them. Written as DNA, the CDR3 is TGCGCCAGCAGCTTTGCAATGGAGACCCAGTACTTC. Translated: CASSFAMETQYF. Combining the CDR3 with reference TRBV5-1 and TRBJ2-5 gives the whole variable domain KAGVTQTPRYLIKTRGQQVTLSCSPISGHRSVSWYQQTPGQGLQFLFEYFSETQRNKGNFPGRFSGRQFSNSRSEMNVSTLELGDSALYLCASSFAMETQYFGPGTRLLVL.

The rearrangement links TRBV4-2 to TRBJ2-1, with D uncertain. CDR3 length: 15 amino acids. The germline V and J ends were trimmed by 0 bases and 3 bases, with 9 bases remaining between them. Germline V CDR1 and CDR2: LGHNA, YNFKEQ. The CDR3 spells CASSQEWGFYNEQFF. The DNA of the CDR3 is TGTGCCAGCAGCCAAGAATGGGGTTTCTACAATGAGCAGTTCTTC.

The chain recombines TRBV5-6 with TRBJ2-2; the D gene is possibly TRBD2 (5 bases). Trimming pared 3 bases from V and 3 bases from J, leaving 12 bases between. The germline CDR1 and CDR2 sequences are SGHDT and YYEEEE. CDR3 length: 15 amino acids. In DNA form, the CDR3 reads TGTGCCAGCAGCTATAGCGTACGGGACACCGGGGAGCTGTTTTTT. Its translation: CASSYSVRDTGELFF.

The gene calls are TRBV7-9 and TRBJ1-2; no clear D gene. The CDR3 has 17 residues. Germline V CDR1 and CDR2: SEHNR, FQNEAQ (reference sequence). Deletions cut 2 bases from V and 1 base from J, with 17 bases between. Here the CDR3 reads CASSLTYDRPVNYGYTF. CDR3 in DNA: TGTGCCAGCAGCTTAACCTACGATCGACCGGTTAACTATGGCTACACCTTC.

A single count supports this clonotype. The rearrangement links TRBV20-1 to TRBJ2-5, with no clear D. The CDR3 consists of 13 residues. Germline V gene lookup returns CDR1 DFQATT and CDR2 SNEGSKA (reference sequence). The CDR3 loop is CSLPQASQETQYF. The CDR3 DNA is TGCAGCCTCCCTCAAGCCAGCCAAGAGACCCAGTACTTC.

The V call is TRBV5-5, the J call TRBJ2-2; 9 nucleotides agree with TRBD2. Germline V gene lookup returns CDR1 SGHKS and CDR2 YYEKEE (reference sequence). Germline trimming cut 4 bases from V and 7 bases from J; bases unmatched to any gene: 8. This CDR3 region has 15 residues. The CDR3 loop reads CASSLLSGGSGELFF. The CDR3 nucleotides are TGTGCCAGCAGCCTCCTCAGCGGGGGGAGCGGGGAGCTGTTTTTT.

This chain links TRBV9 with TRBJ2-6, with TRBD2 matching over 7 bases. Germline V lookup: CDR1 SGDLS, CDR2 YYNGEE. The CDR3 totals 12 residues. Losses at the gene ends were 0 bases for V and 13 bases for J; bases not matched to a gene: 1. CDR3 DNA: TGTGCCAGCAGCGTAGGGGGGGGTGTCCTGACTTTC. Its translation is CASSVGGGVLTF.